This is a list of T cell receptor beta chains from one sample in a study of OX40 agonist ivuxolimab in advanced cancers. The repertoire was sequenced with immunoSEQ multiplex PCR; TCRdb's copy has only in-frame clones and lacks some. The sample has approximately 26,000 clones, roughly three quarters seen once; the top ten hold around 13%. The sequencing here drew on CD4+ or CD8+ T cells sorted from blood, taken in a trial of the OX40 agonist ivuxolimab. These receptors were taken from an adult with an advanced solid tumor such as melanoma, head and neck, liver or kidney cancer. CDR3s include the opening cysteine and the closing phenylalanine or tryptophan. D genes are given only for firm matches. Size values are once, few and many counts, or a class for expanded clones, and some rows have none.

clone_size	j_call	d_call	v_call	cdr3_aa	cdr3_nt
-	TRBJ2-7	-	TRBV18	CASSPSRTLYEQYF	TGTGCCAGCTCACCTTCAAGGACGCTATACGAGCAGTACTTC
-	TRBJ1-3	TRBD1	TRBV6-6	CASSGQGSLRNTIYF	TGTGCCAGCAGCGGACAGGGAAGCTTGAGGAACACCATATATTTT
-	TRBJ1-3	-	TRBV2	CASSGDQSSSGNTIYF	TGTGCCAGCAGTGGGGACCAGTCGAGCTCTGGAAACACCATATATTTT
-	TRBJ1-1	TRBD1	TRBV5-1	CASSVGQANTEAFF	TGCGCCAGCAGCGTGGGACAGGCAAACACTGAAGCTTTCTTT
-	TRBJ1-4	TRBD1	TRBV9	CASSALDRGHTGSNEKLFF	TGTGCCAGCAGCGCTCTAGACAGGGGTCATACCGGATCTAATGAAAAACTGTTTTTT
-	TRBJ2-7	-	TRBV28	CASISGSYEQYF	TGTGCCAGCATCTCAGGGAGCTACGAGCAGTACTTC
-	TRBJ1-1	-	TRBV19	CASRLFPREAFF	TGTGCCAGTAGGCTATTTCCGAGGGAGGCTTTCTTT
-	TRBJ1-6	TRBD1	TRBV5-8	CASSLGDRVSPLHF	TGTGCCAGCAGCTTGGGAGACAGGGTTTCACCCCTCCACTTT
-	TRBJ2-1	-	TRBV7-2	CASSLSGPLQQFF	TGTGCCAGCAGCTTATCCGGACCCCTTCAGCAGTTCTTC
-	TRBJ1-2	-	TRBV27	CASTRYPTGRPRTDYGYTF	TGTGCCAGCACCCGTTACCCCACAGGCAGACCAAGAACCGATTATGGCTACACCTTC
-	TRBJ1-3	-	TRBV30	CAWTPSRNTIYF	TGTGCCTGGACGCCTAGTCGGAACACCATATATTTT
-	TRBJ2-5	-	TRBV6-6	CASSPQETQYF	TGTGCCAGCAGTCCACAAGAGACCCAGTACTTC
few	TRBJ2-7	-	TRBV5-1	CASSLAGGSYEQYF	TGCGCCAGCAGCTTAGCTGGAGGGAGCTACGAGCAGTACTTC
-	TRBJ1-2	-	TRBV10-3	CAISEGTSGYTF	TGTGCCATCAGTGAGGGGACAAGTGGCTACACCTTC
once	TRBJ2-7	TRBD1	TRBV9	CASSVGAGTGYYEQYF	TGTGCCAGCAGCGTAGGTGCCGGGACAGGGTACTACGAGCAGTACTTC
-	TRBJ1-4	TRBD1	TRBV27	CASSLQGANEKLFF	TGTGCCAGCAGTTTACAGGGGGCTAATGAAAAACTGTTTTTT
-	TRBJ2-7	TRBD1	TRBV27	CASSLSSGQGGYEQYF	TGTGCCAGCAGTTTATCCTCGGGACAGGGAGGGTACGAGCAGTACTTC
-	TRBJ2-1	-	TRBV10-3	CAISEPSKGEQFGEQFF	TGTGCCATCAGTGAGCCCTCCAAGGGGGAGCAATTCGGTGAGCAGTTCTTC
-	TRBJ2-7	-	TRBV27	CAGYEQYF	TGTGCCGGCTACGAGCAGTACTTC
-	TRBJ1-1	-	TRBV9	CASSPHRVWDTEAFF	TGTGCCAGCAGCCCCCACAGGGTATGGGACACTGAAGCTTTCTTT
-	TRBJ2-7	-	TRBV29-1	CSTGTSYGQYF	TGCAGCACTGGGACATCCTACGGGCAGTACTTC
-	TRBJ1-2	-	TRBV29-1	CSFEVGEGYTF	TGCAGCTTCGAGGTTGGCGAGGGCTACACCTTC
-	TRBJ2-2	-	TRBV10-2	CASSETTVRRGLYLANTGELFF	TGCGCCAGCAGTGAGACGACGGTGCGGAGGGGGCTTTATCTGGCGAACACCGGGGAGCTGTTTTTT
-	TRBJ2-3	TRBD2	TRBV6-4	CASSDSLAGGPDTQYF	TGTGCCAGCAGTGACTCGCTAGCGGGGGGCCCGGATACGCAGTATTTT
-	TRBJ2-3	TRBD2	TRBV28	CASSSRGGRRDTQYF	TGTGCCAGCAGTTCTCGGGGGGGCCGCAGAGATACGCAGTATTTT
-	TRBJ1-5	-	TRBV5-4	CASSLWGTGNQPQHF	TGTGCCAGCAGCTTGTGGGGTACTGGCAATCAGCCCCAGCATTTT
-	TRBJ2-5	TRBD1	TRBV6-6	CASSNRGSYQETQYF	TGTGCCAGCAGTAACAGGGGATCGTACCAAGAGACCCAGTACTTC
-	TRBJ1-1	-	TRBV9	CASSVSAEGYSEAFF	TGTGCCAGCAGCGTAAGCGCAGAAGGATATTCTGAAGCTTTCTTT
few	TRBJ1-2	TRBD1	TRBV19	CASRDGQAGYGYTF	TGTGCCAGTAGGGACGGACAGGCCGGATATGGCTACACCTTC